This T cell receptor beta chain was sequenced for a study of T cell repertoires in cytomegalovirus infection. Study overall: It was recently identified HLA-C-restricted and well-studied HLA-B-restricted CMV epitopes that the study used. Through public TCR beta signatures, both CMV infection and matching HLA type were indicated.

MiXCR was run by TCRdb on the reads, yielding one entry per CDR3 protein. This sample has some 220,000 distinct CDR3 sequences, with roughly two fifths found just once. Germline V gene sequence: CDR1 SEHNR, CDR2 FQNEAQ (reference sequence). V shed 3 bases, J shed 7 bases, and the junction held 7 bases outside the gene matches. The CDR3 has 14 amino acids. This clonotype came up a few times. Its target is unknown. Study results and caveats: Cumulative frequency (of public TCR beta family members) identified carriers of CMV plus the relevant HLA. What dominated the ex vivo response were HLA-C-restricted CMV-specific TCR beta clonotypes.

The TCR sequence derives from a human donor in good health (CMV status not recorded). Some clones in this sample may be carry-over from other donors' samples. V and J are TRBV7-9 and TRBJ2-7; TRBD1 matches at 9 bases. The sequenced sample was CD8+ T cells from cultured PBMCs, obtained from culture after CMV antigen stimulation. The CDR3 here is CASSFPSTGGEQYF. CDR3 DNA: TGTGCCAGCAGCTTCCCTTCGACAGGGGGGGAGCAGTACTTC.